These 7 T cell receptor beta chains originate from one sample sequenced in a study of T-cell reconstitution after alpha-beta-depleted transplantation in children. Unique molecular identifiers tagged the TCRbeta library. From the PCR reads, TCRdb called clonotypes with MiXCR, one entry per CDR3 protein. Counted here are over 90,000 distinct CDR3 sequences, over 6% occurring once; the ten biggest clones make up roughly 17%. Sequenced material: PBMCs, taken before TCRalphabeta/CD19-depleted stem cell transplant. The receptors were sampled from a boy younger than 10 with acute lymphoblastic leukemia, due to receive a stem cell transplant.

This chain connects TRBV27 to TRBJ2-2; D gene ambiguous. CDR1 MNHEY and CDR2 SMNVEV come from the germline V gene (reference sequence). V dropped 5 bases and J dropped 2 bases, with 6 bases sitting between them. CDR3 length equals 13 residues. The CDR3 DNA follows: TGTGCCAGCAGTAATCAAAACACCGGGGAGCTGTTTTTT. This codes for CASSNQNTGELFF.

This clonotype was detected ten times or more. The CDR3 DNA follows: TGTGCCAGCAGACCCGGGGGCCTCGGAGGCTACACCTTC. Its protein is CASRPGGLGGYTF. The rearrangement uses TRBV11-2 and TRBJ1-2, with TRBD1 as a possible D gene (6 bases). The CDR3 has 13 residues. Trimming removed 6 bases from V and 8 bases from J, with 16 bases in between. Germline CDR1 SGHAT, CDR2 FQNNGV.

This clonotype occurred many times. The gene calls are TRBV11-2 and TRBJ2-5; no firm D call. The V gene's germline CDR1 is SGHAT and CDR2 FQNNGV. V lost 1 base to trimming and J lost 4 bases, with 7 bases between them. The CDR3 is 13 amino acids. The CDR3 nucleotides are TGTGCCAGCAGCTTAGGGCGGCGAGAGACCCAGTACTTC. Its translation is CASSLGRRETQYF.

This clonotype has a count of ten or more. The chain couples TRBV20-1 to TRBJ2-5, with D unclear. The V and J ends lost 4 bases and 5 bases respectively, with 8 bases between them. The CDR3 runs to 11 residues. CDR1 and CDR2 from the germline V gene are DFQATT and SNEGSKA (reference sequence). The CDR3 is CSATHGETQYF. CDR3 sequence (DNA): TGCAGTGCTACTCACGGGGAGACCCAGTACTTC.

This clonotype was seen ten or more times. The CDR3 nucleotides are TGTGCCATCAGTGGGGACAGGGGGCGTGGGGCCAACGTCCTGACTTTC. Amino acid sequence: CAISGDRGRGANVLTF. The chain carries TRBV10-3 and TRBJ2-6, with TRBD1 identical over 12 bases. Trimming took 4 bases from V and 3 from J; bases not matched to a gene: 1. CDR1 is ENHRY and CDR2 is SYGVKD in the germline V gene. The CDR3 has 16 amino acids.

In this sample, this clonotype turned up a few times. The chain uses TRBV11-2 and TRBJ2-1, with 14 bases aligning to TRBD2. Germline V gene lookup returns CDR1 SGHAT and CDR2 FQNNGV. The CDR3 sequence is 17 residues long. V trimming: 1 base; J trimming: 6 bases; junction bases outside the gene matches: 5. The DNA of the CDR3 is TGTGCCAGCAGCTTAGTTTGGGGACTAGCGGGGGTCAATGAGCAGTTCTTC. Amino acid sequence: CASSLVWGLAGVNEQFF.

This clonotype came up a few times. The CDR3 bases are TGCAGCGTTGAAGACGGGGTCTATGGCTACACCTTC. Translation: CSVEDGVYGYTF. This chain uses TRBV29-1 with TRBJ1-2; D remains ambiguous. The ends were cut back, 0 bases at V and 4 bases at J, with 6 bases in the middle. The CDR3 is made up of 12 amino acids. CDR1 is SQVTM, CDR2 ANQGSEA, per germline.